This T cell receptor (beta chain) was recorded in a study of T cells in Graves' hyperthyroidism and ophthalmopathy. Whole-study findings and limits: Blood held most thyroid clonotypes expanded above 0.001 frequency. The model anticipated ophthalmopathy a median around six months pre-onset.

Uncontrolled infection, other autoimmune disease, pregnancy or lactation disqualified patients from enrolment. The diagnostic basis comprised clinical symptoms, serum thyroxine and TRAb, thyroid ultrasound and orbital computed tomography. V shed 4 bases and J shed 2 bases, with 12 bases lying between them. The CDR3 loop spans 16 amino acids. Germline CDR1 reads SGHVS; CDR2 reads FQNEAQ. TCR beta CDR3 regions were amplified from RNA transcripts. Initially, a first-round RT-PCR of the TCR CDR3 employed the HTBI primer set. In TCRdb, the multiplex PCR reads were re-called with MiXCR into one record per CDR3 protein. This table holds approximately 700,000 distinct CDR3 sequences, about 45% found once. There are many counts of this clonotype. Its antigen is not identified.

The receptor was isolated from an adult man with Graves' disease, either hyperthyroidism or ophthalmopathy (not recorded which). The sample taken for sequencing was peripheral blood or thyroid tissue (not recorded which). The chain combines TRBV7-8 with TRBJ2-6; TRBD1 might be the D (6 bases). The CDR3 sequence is CASSYGEGAGANVLTF. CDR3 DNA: TGTGCCAGCAGCTACGGCGAGGGGGCTGGGGCCAACGTCCTGACTTTC.